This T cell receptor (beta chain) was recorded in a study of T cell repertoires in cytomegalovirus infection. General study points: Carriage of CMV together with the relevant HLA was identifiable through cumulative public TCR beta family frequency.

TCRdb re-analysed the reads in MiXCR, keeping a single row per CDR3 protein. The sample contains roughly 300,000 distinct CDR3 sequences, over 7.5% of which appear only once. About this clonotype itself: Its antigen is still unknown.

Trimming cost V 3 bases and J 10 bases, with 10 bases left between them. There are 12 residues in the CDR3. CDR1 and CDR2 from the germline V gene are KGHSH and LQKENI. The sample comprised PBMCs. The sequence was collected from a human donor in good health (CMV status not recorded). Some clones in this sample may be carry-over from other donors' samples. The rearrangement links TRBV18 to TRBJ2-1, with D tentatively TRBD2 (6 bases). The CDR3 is CASSPSSVEQFF. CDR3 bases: TGTGCCAGCTCACCGTCTAGCGTCGAGCAGTTCTTC.